This T cell receptor (beta chain) was identified during a study of CD4+ T cells in melanoma. Regarding the study as a whole: Neoantigen-specific CD4+ T cells in melanoma reportedly had diverse differentiation states. A reported correlation linked neoantigen-specific CD4+ T cells to CD8+, macrophage and B cell function.

The junction had 7 bases not matched to a gene; V was cut back by 0 bases and J by 0 bases. Germline loops: CDR1 LGHNA, CDR2 YSLEER. The CDR3 is 18 amino acids. Comment on this clone: The antigen remains unidentified.

TCRdb's table, derived via immunoSEQ multiplex PCR, lists solely in-frame clones and lacks some. The sample includes 90,000 to 130,000 clones, around 92% of them seen just once. The rearrangement joins TRBV4-3 to TRBJ2-3; TRBD2 matches at 9 bases. This receptor was taken from a human donor with melanoma. The sample was peripheral blood. In DNA form, the CDR3 reads TGCGCCAGCAGCCAAGATATACTAGCGGGCGCTAGCACAGATACGCAGTATTTT. Protein product: CASSQDILAGASTDTQYF.